The rows below give T cell receptor beta chains drawn from one sample of a study of cytomegalovirus exposure and HLA in healthy donors. Assay used: immunoSEQ multiplex PCR; TCRdb lists only in-frame clones, some missing. This table holds 150,000 to 200,000 clones, around 84% found once. The source material was PBMCs. These receptors were taken from a woman under 30 in good health and CMV-seronegative. CDR3s include the opening cysteine and the closing phenylalanine or tryptophan. A D gene is named only where the DNA matches it firmly. The size of a clone is reported for some rows only, either as once, few or many, or as a class for expanded clones.

clone_size j_call v_call d_call cdr3_nt cdr3_aa
NA TRBJ1-5 TRBV19 NA TGTGCCAGTAGTATAGGCGGTAGCAATCAGCCCCAGCATTTT CASSIGGSNQPQHF
NA TRBJ2-5 TRBV4-1 NA TGCGCCAGCAGCCAAAGGGGACTTTGGGGGGAGACCCAGTACTTC CASSQRGLWGETQYF
NA TRBJ1-2 TRBV6-1 NA TGTGCCAGCAGGGAGGACAGTAACCCCACGGGTGGCTACACCTTC CASREDSNPTGGYTF
NA TRBJ2-7 TRBV5-1 TRBD1 TGCGCCAGCAGCTCCTCCCCCGGGACAGCGACCTACGAGCAGTACTTC CASSSSPGTATYEQYF
once TRBJ2-5 TRBV6-6 TRBD1 TGTGCCAGCACTATGGGACAGGGAGAAGAGACCCAGTACTTC CASTMGQGEETQYF
NA TRBJ2-7 TRBV28 TRBD2 TGTGCCAGCAGTTTGGAGGCTAGCGGGCTCCCCAGGGAGTACTTC CASSLEASGLPREYF
NA TRBJ2-2 TRBV2 TRBD2 TGTGCCAGCACAGGGACTAGCGGGGGACGCAACACCGGGGAGCTGTTTTTT CASTGTSGGRNTGELFF
NA TRBJ1-5 TRBV2 TRBD1 TGTGCCAGCAGGGGGGACAGTAACAATCAGCCCCAGCATTTT CASRGDSNNQPQHF
NA TRBJ2-7 TRBV19 TRBD1 TGTGCCAGTACCCCGAAGGCGGGACAGGGCGCCTACGAGCAGTACTTC CASTPKAGQGAYEQYF
few TRBJ1-4 TRBV9 NA TGTGCCAGCAGCGTCGGCCCTAAGGAGGAAAAACTGTTTTTT CASSVGPKEEKLFF
NA TRBJ1-4 TRBV4-1 NA TGCGCCAGCAGCCAAGAAGAAAGGGGTGGCGGAAAACTGTTTTTT CASSQEERGGGKLFF
NA TRBJ2-5 TRBV5-1 TRBD2 TGCGCCAGCAGCTTGGATCGGGGGGAATCTTGGACCCAGTACTTC CASSLDRGESWTQYF
NA TRBJ1-6 TRBV30 TRBD1 TGTGCCTGGAGTGGGGGACAGGTTTTAGCCCTCCACTTT CAWSGGQVLALHF
NA TRBJ1-2 TRBV5-5 TRBD1 TGTGCCAGCAGCCAGGGACAGGGCCTCACTAACTATGGCTACACCTTC CASSQGQGLTNYGYTF